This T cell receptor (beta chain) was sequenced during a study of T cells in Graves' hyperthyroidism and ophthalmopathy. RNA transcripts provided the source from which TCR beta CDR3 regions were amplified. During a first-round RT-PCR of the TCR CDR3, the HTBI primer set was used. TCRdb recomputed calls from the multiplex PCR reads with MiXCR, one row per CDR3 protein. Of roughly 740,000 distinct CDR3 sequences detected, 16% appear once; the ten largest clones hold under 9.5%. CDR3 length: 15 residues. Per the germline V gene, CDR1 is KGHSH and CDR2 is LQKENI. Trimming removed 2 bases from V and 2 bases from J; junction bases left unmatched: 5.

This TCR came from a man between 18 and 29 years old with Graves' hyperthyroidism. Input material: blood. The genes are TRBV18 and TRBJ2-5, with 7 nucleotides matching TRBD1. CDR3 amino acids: CASSPEDREQETQYF. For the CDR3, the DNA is TGTGCCAGCTCACCAGAAGACAGGGAGCAAGAGACCCAGTACTTC.